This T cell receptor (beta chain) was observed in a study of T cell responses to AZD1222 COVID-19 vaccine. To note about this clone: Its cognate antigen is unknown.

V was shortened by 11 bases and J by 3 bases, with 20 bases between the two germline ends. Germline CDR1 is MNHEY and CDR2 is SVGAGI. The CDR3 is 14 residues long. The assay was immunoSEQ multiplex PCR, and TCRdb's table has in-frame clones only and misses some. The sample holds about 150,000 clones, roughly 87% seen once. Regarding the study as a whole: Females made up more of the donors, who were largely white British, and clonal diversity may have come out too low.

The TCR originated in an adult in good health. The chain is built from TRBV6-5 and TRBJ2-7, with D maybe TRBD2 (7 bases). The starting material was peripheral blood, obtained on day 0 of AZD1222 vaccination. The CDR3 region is CAGGAATSIYEQYF. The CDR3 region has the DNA TGTGCCGGGGGGGCAGCGACTAGTATCTACGAGCAGTACTTC.